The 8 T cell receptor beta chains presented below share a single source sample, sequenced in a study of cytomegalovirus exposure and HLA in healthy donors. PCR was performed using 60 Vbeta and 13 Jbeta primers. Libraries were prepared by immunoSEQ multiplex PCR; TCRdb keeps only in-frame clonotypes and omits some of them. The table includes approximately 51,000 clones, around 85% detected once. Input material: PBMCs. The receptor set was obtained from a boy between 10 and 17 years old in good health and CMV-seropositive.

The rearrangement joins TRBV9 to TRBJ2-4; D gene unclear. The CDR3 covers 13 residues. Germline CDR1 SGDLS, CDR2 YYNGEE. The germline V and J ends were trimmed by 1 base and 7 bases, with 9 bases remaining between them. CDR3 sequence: CASSVSELNIQYF. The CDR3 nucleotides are TGTGCCAGCAGCGTAAGCGAGCTCAACATTCAGTACTTC.

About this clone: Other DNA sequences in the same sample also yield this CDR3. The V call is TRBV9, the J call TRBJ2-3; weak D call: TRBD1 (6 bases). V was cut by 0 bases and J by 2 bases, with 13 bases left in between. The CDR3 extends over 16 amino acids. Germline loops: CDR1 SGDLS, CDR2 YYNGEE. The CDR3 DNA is TGTGCCAGCAGCGTAGAAGGGCAGGGGTTCACAGATACGCAGTATTTT. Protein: CASSVEGQGFTDTQYF.

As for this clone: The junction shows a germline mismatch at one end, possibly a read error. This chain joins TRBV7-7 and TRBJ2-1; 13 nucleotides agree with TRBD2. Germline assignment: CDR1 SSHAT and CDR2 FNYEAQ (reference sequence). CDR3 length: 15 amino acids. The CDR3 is CASSLTGLAGNEQFF. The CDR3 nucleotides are TGTGCTAGCAGCTTGACGGGACTAGCGGGGAATGAGCAGTTCTTC.

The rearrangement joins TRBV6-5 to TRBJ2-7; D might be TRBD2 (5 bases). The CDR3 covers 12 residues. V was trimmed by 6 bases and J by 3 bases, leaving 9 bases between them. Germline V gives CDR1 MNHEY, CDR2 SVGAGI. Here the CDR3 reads CASRAGLYEQYF. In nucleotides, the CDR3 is TGTGCCAGCAGGGCAGGACTCTACGAGCAGTACTTC.

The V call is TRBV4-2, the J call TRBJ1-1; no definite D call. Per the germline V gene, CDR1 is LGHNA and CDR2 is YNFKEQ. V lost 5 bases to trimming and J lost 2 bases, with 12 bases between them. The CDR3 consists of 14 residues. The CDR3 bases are TGTGCCAGCAGCGTTTCAGAAGAAAACACTGAAGCTTTCTTT. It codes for CASSVSEENTEAFF.

The CDR3 protein is CASSVDDDSSYEQYF. The DNA of the CDR3 is TGTGCCAGCAGCGTAGATGATGACAGCTCCTACGAGCAGTACTTC. This chain connects TRBV9 to TRBJ2-7; possible D gene TRBD1, 5 bases. The CDR3 loop spans 15 amino acids. The V end lost 0 bases, the J end lost 0 bases, and 10 bases lay between the germline ends. Looked up from germline, CDR1 is SGDLS and CDR2 is YYNGEE.

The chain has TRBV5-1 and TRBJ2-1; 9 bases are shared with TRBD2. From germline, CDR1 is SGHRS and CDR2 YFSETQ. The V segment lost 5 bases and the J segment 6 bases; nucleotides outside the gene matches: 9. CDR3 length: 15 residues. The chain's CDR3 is CASSHWGTSPNEQFF. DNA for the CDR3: TGCGCCAGCAGTCATTGGGGGACTAGCCCCAATGAGCAGTTCTTC.

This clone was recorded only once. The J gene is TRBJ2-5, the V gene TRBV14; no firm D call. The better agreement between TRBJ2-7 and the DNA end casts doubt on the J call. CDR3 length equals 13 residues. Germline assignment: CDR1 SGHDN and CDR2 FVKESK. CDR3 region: CASSFLGVYEQYF. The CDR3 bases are TGTGCCAGCAGCTTCCTCGGAGTGTACGAGCAGTACTTC.